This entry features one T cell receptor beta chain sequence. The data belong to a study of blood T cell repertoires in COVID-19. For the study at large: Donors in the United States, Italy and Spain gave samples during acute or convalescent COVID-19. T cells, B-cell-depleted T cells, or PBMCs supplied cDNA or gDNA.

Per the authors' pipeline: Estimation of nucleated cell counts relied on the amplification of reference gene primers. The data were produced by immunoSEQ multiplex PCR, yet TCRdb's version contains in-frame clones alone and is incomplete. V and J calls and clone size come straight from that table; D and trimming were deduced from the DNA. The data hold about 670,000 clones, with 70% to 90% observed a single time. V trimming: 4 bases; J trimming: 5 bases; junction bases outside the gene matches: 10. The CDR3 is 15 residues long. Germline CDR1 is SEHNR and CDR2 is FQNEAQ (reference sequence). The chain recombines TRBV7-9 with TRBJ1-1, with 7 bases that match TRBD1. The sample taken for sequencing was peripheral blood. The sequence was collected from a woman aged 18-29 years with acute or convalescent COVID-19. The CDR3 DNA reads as TGTGCCAGCAGCTCCCAGCGGACAGGTAGAACTGAAGCTTTCTTT. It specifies CASSSQRTGRTEAFF.